The TCR beta chain under discussion was sequenced for a study of monozygotic twins with inflammatory bowel disease. The CDR3 runs 15 residues. Germline values: CDR1 MNHEY, CDR2 SMNVEV (reference sequence). Points from the study as a whole: For IBD patients, clonotypes shared with others were fewer than for healthy twins, especially with disease activity. Whether twins were concordant or discordant made no difference to repertoire similarity, possibly from limited power.

TCRdb reprocessed the 5' RACE reads, keeping one entry per CDR3 protein, no DNA. The listing contains about 300,000 distinct CDR3 sequences. Concerning this clonotype: The antigen is unknown.

This TCR was recovered from a human donor with ulcerative colitis or Crohn's disease, or a healthy co-twin of an affected twin (not recorded which). The chain joins TRBV27 to TRBJ1-5. Specimen: blood. This CDR3 is CASSLHLNSNQPQHF.